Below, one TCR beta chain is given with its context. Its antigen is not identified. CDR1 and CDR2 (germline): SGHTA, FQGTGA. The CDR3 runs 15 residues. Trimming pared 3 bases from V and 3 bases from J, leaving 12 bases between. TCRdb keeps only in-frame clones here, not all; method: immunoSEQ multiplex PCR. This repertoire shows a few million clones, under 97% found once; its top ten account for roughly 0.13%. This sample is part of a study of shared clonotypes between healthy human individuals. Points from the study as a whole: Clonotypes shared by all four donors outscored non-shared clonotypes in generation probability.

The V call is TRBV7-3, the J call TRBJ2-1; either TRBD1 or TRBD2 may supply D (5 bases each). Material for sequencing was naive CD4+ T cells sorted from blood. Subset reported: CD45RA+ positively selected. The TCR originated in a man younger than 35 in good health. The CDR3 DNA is TGTGCCAGCAGCTTGGCAGGGACCGACTACAATGAGCAGTTCTTC. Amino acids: CASSLAGTDYNEQFF.